A selection of T cell receptor beta chains follows, all from one sample in a study of blood T cells in healthy people across ages. A single record per CDR3 protein comes from TCRdb applying MiXCR to the 5' RACE reads. The sample carries fewer than 900,000 distinct CDR3 sequences, 43% recorded once. The sample consisted of blood. The receptors originated from a woman aged 55 to 70 in good health. Both conserved end residues are part of each CDR3. D genes are given only for firm matches. For some rows the clone size is stated as once, few or many, or as a class when expanded; others skip it.

D gene: -; J gene: TRBJ1-1; V gene: TRBV25-1; clone size: -; CDR3 protein: CASSEVGPPRTEAFF; CDR3 DNA: TGTGCCAGCAGTGAAGTTGGACCGCCGAGGACTGAAGCTTTCTTT
D gene: TRBD1; J gene: TRBJ2-3; V gene: TRBV12-3/TRBV12-4; clone size: -; CDR3 protein: CASSFGTGGPDMEYF; CDR3 DNA: TGTGCCAGCAGTTTCGGGACAGGGGGTCCAGATATGGAATATTTT
D gene: TRBD2; J gene: TRBJ2-7; V gene: TRBV13; clone size: -; CDR3 protein: CASSVLAGGPYEQYF; CDR3 DNA: TGTGCCAGCAGCGTCCTAGCGGGGGGGCCCTACGAGCAGTACTTC
D gene: -; J gene: TRBJ1-2; V gene: TRBV20-1; clone size: -; CDR3 protein: CSARSTRVNYGYTF; CDR3 DNA: TGCAGTGCTAGATCGACCAGGGTTAACTATGGCTACACCTTC
D gene: -; J gene: TRBJ2-7; V gene: TRBV12-3/TRBV12-4; clone size: -; CDR3 protein: CASSFLYNEQYF; CDR3 DNA: TGTGCCAGCAGTTTCTTGTACAATGAGCAGTACTTC
D gene: TRBD1; J gene: TRBJ2-3; V gene: TRBV12-3/TRBV12-4; clone size: few; CDR3 protein: CASSLPGQGAGAQYF; CDR3 DNA: TGTGCCAGCAGTTTGCCGGGACAGGGGGCCGGAGCGCAGTATTTT
D gene: -; J gene: TRBJ2-5; V gene: TRBV19; clone size: -; CDR3 protein: CASSIREQGGTQYF; CDR3 DNA: TGTGCCAGTAGTATAAGGGAGCAGGGTGGGACCCAGTACTTC
D gene: -; J gene: TRBJ2-1; V gene: TRBV6-2/TRBV6-3; clone size: few; CDR3 protein: CASSPWGSGEEQFF; CDR3 DNA: TGTGCCAGCAGTCCGTGGGGTAGCGGCGAAGAGCAGTTCTTC
D gene: TRBD1; J gene: TRBJ2-3; V gene: TRBV10-3; clone size: -; CDR3 protein: CAISELATGESTDTQYF; CDR3 DNA: TGTGCCATCAGTGAGTTGGCAACAGGGGAGTCCACAGATACGCAGTATTTT
D gene: -; J gene: TRBJ2-1; V gene: TRBV7-8; clone size: many; CDR3 protein: CASRYAGIYNEQFF; CDR3 DNA: TGTGCCAGCAGATATGCGGGAATATACAATGAGCAGTTCTTC
D gene: TRBD2; J gene: TRBJ2-1; V gene: TRBV12-3/TRBV12-4; clone size: few; CDR3 protein: CASSGSGSGYNEQFF; CDR3 DNA: TGTGCCAGCAGCGGAAGCGGGAGTGGGTACAATGAGCAGTTCTTC
D gene: -; J gene: TRBJ2-3; V gene: TRBV20-1; clone size: -; CDR3 protein: CSADPAGGVDTQYF; CDR3 DNA: TGCAGTGCGGATCCGGCTGGGGGAGTGGATACGCAGTATTTT
D gene: TRBD2; J gene: TRBJ2-1; V gene: TRBV12-3/TRBV12-4; clone size: few; CDR3 protein: CASSFLLGLESDNEQFF; CDR3 DNA: TGTGCCAGCAGTTTCTTGCTGGGACTAGAGTCCGACAATGAGCAGTTCTTC
D gene: TRBD1; J gene: TRBJ2-3; V gene: TRBV5-1; clone size: few; CDR3 protein: CASSRTGLLGTDTQYF; CDR3 DNA: TGCGCCAGCAGCCGGACAGGGTTGTTGGGAACAGATACGCAGTATTTT
D gene: -; J gene: TRBJ2-7; V gene: TRBV7-2; clone size: -; CDR3 protein: CASSMVDNEQYF; CDR3 DNA: TGTGCCAGCAGCATGGTTGACAACGAGCAGTACTTC
D gene: -; J gene: TRBJ2-5; V gene: TRBV20-1; clone size: -; CDR3 protein: CSARFGSSHNEQYF; CDR3 DNA: TGCAGTGCTAGATTCGGGAGCAGTCACAATGAGCAGTACTTC
D gene: -; J gene: TRBJ2-1; V gene: TRBV12-3/TRBV12-4; clone size: -; CDR3 protein: CASSLSSSSYNEQFF; CDR3 DNA: TGTGCCAGCAGTTTGTCTTCGAGCTCCTACAATGAGCAGTTCTTC
D gene: -; J gene: TRBJ2-1; V gene: TRBV20-1; clone size: once; CDR3 protein: CSARHYTNEQFF; CDR3 DNA: TGCAGTGCTAGACACTACACCAATGAGCAGTTCTTC
D gene: -; J gene: TRBJ2-1; V gene: TRBV28; clone size: once; CDR3 protein: CASSSPGVLCNEQFF; CDR3 DNA: TGTGCCAGCAGTTCCCCGGGAGTTCTCTGCAATGAGCAGTTCTTC
D gene: TRBD1; J gene: TRBJ1-2; V gene: TRBV28; clone size: once; CDR3 protein: CASSPTGGSGYGYTF; CDR3 DNA: TGTGCCAGCAGTCCTACAGGGGGTTCTGGCTATGGCTACACCTTC
D gene: -; J gene: TRBJ2-7; V gene: TRBV10-3; clone size: -; CDR3 protein: CAISPSGINFYEQYF; CDR3 DNA: TGTGCCATCAGCCCCAGCGGCATTAACTTCTACGAGCAGTACTTC
D gene: -; J gene: TRBJ2-7; V gene: TRBV15; clone size: many; CDR3 protein: CATSREKREQYF; CDR3 DNA: TGTGCCACCAGCAGAGAGAAACGCGAGCAGTACTTC
D gene: -; J gene: TRBJ2-5; V gene: TRBV5-5; clone size: -; CDR3 protein: CASSLETYLETQYF; CDR3 DNA: TGTGCCAGCAGCTTGGAAACCTACTTAGAGACCCAGTACTTC
D gene: -; J gene: TRBJ2-1; V gene: TRBV27; clone size: -; CDR3 protein: CASSPRALYNEQFF; CDR3 DNA: TGTGCCAGCAGTCCCAGGGCCCTCTACAATGAGCAGTTCTTC
D gene: TRBD2; J gene: TRBJ2-3; V gene: TRBV6-2/TRBV6-3; clone size: -; CDR3 protein: CASSESGTRKSDTQYF; CDR3 DNA: TGTGCCAGCAGTGAGTCCGGGACTAGGAAATCAGATACGCAGTATTTT
D gene: TRBD1; J gene: TRBJ2-5; V gene: TRBV24-1; clone size: -; CDR3 protein: CATSDRDRVFETQYF; CDR3 DNA: TGTGCCACCAGTGATCGTGACAGGGTCTTCGAGACCCAGTACTTC
D gene: -; J gene: TRBJ1-1; V gene: TRBV10-3; clone size: once; CDR3 protein: CAISESRDGNTEAFF; CDR3 DNA: TGTGCCATCAGTGAGTCCCGGGACGGGAACACTGAAGCTTTCTTT
D gene: -; J gene: TRBJ2-1; V gene: TRBV19; clone size: -; CDR3 protein: CASSEANEQFF; CDR3 DNA: TGTGCCAGTAGTGAGGCCAATGAGCAGTTCTTC
D gene: TRBD2; J gene: TRBJ2-5; V gene: TRBV6-6; clone size: -; CDR3 protein: CASSYPLAGQETQYF; CDR3 DNA: TGTGCCAGCAGTTACCCCCTAGCGGGACAAGAGACCCAGTACTTC
D gene: -; J gene: TRBJ2-6; V gene: TRBV9; clone size: -; CDR3 protein: CASSVGSGSAGANVLTF; CDR3 DNA: TGTGCCAGCAGCGTGGGCAGCGGCAGCGCTGGGGCCAACGTCCTGACTTTC
D gene: -; J gene: TRBJ1-2; V gene: TRBV6-2/TRBV6-3; clone size: few; CDR3 protein: CASSYSNNYGYTF; CDR3 DNA: TGTGCCAGCAGTTACTCGAATAACTATGGCTACACCTTC
D gene: -; J gene: TRBJ2-1; V gene: TRBV29-1; clone size: -; CDR3 protein: CSVEAAGQNEQFF; CDR3 DNA: TGCAGCGTTGAAGCAGCGGGACAGAATGAGCAGTTCTTC
D gene: TRBD2; J gene: TRBJ2-1; V gene: TRBV7-2; clone size: -; CDR3 protein: CASSLAGRSGNEQFF; CDR3 DNA: TGTGCCAGCAGCTTGGCCGGGAGGTCTGGCAATGAGCAGTTCTTC
D gene: TRBD2; J gene: TRBJ2-3; V gene: TRBV4-3; clone size: -; CDR3 protein: CASSRGLAGENPDTQYF; CDR3 DNA: TGCGCCAGCAGCCGAGGCCTAGCGGGGGAAAATCCAGATACGCAGTATTTT
D gene: -; J gene: TRBJ2-1; V gene: TRBV12-5; clone size: -; CDR3 protein: CAGGLATAVLNEQFF; CDR3 DNA: TGTGCTGGTGGTTTGGCGACCGCAGTCCTCAATGAGCAGTTCTTC